The 27 T cell receptor beta chains reported below all come from one sample, sequenced in a study of T cells after yellow fever vaccination. MiXCR, run by TCRdb on the 5' RACE reads, gives a single entry per CDR3 protein. The sample carries 80,000 to 100,000 distinct CDR3 sequences, roughly 5.2% recorded once. Sequenced material: CD8+ T cells sorted from PBMCs, taken 10 days after the yellow fever booster vaccination. These receptors came from a young man who received the YFV17D yellow fever vaccine.

This clonotype was detected a few times. This chain connects TRBV4-1 to TRBJ1-2; tentatively, D is TRBD1 (5 bases). V was shortened by 2 bases and J by 4 bases, with 11 bases between the two germline ends. CDR3 length: 14 residues. The V gene's germline CDR1 is MGHRA and CDR2 YSYEKL. The CDR3 DNA reads TGCGCCAGCAGCCAAACGTGGGGGATCTATGGCTACACCTTC. Protein product: CASSQTWGIYGYTF.

This rearrangement joins TRBV9 to TRBJ1-6; tentative D call: TRBD1 (5 bases). The CDR3 is 12 residues long. CDR1 and CDR2 (germline): SGDLS, YYNGEE. The ends were cut back, 3 bases at V and 11 bases at J, with 9 bases in the middle. CDR3 residues: CASSEGAAPLHF. DNA for the CDR3: TGTGCCAGCAGCGAAGGGGCGGCACCCCTCCACTTT. The whole variable domain, filled in from reference TRBV9 and TRBJ1-6, reads DSGVTQTPKHLITATGQRVTLRCSPRSGDLSVYWYQQSLDQGLQFLIQYYNGEERAKGNILERFSAQQFPDLHSELNLSSLELGDSALYFCASSEGAAPLHFGNGTRLTVT.

In this sample, this clonotype turned up a few times. V gene TRBV7-9 combines with J gene TRBJ2-5; 7 bases are a match to TRBD2. With V trimmed by 8 bases and J by 4 bases, 10 bases remained unmatched. Germline-derived CDR1 and CDR2 are SEHNR and FQNEAQ (reference sequence). The CDR3 totals 14 residues. The CDR3 is CASGIGGSPETQYF. In DNA, the CDR3 is TGTGCCAGCGGGATCGGGGGGTCCCCAGAGACCCAGTACTTC.

V and J are TRBV11-1 and TRBJ2-3; the match to TRBD2 covers 8 bases. The V gene end was trimmed by 5 bases and the J gene end by 6 bases; junction bases not matched to a gene: 10. The CDR3 consists of 15 residues. Germline V gives CDR1 SGHAT, CDR2 FQDESV (reference sequence). CDR3 sequence (DNA): TGTGCCAGCAGCCTGTACGGGGGGGCGCGGGATACGCAGTATTTT. As protein: CASSLYGGARDTQYF.

This clonotype was seen many times. The chain combines TRBV18 with TRBJ2-1; D gene unclear. Per germline, CDR1 KGHSH and CDR2 LQKENI. The length of the CDR3 is 12 residues. Deletions cut 6 bases from V and 5 bases from J, with 8 bases between. CDR3 region: CASSRENNEQFF. Here the CDR3 DNA reads TGTGCCAGCTCGCGAGAAAACAATGAGCAGTTCTTC.

V usage is TRBV19 and J usage is TRBJ2-1; 7 bases map to TRBD2. Germline trimming cut 3 bases from V and 5 bases from J; bases unmatched to any gene: 4. The CDR3 runs to 14 residues. Germline CDR1 reads LNHDA; CDR2 reads SQIVND (reference sequence). The CDR3 nucleotides read TGTGCCAGTAGTATGGGGGGGGGTCACAATGAGCAGTTCTTC. This encodes CASSMGGGHNEQFF. Drawing the rest from reference TRBV19 and TRBJ2-1, the complete variable domain is DGGITQSPKYLFRKEGQNVTLSCEQNLNHDAMYWYRQDPGQGLRLIYYSQIVNDFQKGDIAEGYSVSREKKESFPLTVTSAQKNPTAFYLCASSMGGGHNEQFFGPGTRLTVL.

V is TRBV21-1 and J is TRBJ2-7. TRBV21-1 is deemed a pseudogene. This CDR3 is built from 11 residues. CDR3 DNA sequence: TGTGCCAGCAGCTCGATCTACGAGCAGTACGTC. Residues: CASSSIYEQYV.

V gene TRBV18 combines with J gene TRBJ1-1; D is perhaps TRBD1 (6 bases). From germline, CDR1 is KGHSH and CDR2 LQKENI. This CDR3 region has 13 residues. V lost 6 bases and J 2 bases, leaving 10 bases between the germline ends. The CDR3: CASSSGTNTEAFF. CDR3 nucleotide sequence: TGTGCCAGCTCTTCCGGGACAAACACTGAAGCTTTCTTT.

This clonotype was counted ten times or more. This rearrangement joins TRBV7-9 to TRBJ2-3; TRBD1 aligns across 9 bases. The CDR3 is made up of 15 amino acids. Unmatched junction bases numbered 6, after V lost 3 bases and J lost 5 bases. Germline V gene sequence: CDR1 SEHNR, CDR2 FQNEAQ (reference sequence). The CDR3 DNA is TGTGCCAGCAGCTTGCCGGACAGGGGTCAAGATACGCAGTATTTT. It specifies CASSLPDRGQDTQYF.

This clonotype appeared a few times. V usage is TRBV5-1 and J usage is TRBJ2-3; D not certain. The germline V and J ends were trimmed by 0 bases and 7 bases, with 6 bases remaining between them. The CDR3 is made up of 12 amino acids. Germline CDR1 SGHRS, CDR2 YFSETQ. DNA of the CDR3: TGCGCCAGCAGCTTGGACTGGAATACGCAGTATTTT. Its protein is CASSLDWNTQYF.

This clonotype was detected a few times. The chain has TRBV20-1 and TRBJ2-1; D gene unclear. This CDR3 is 10 amino acids long. The germline CDR1 and CDR2 sequences are DFQATT and SNEGSKA (reference sequence). The CDR3 DNA sequence: TGCAGCGCCCCGTTGCATGAGCAGTTCTTC. The encoded protein is CSAPLHEQFF.

This clonotype was observed many times. The J gene is TRBJ1-5, the V gene TRBV5-1, with D possibly TRBD1 on 5 matching bases. CDR1 is SGHRS, CDR2 YFSETQ, per germline. This CDR3 spans 16 amino acids. Between the trimmed V and J ends, which lost 1 base and 2 bases, there was a span of 13 bases. The DNA for the CDR3 is TGCGCCAGCAGCTTGTTCGGGGGTAAGGGCAATCAGCCCCAGCATTTT. Translation: CASSLFGGKGNQPQHF.

The chain employs TRBV14 and TRBJ2-7; the match to TRBD1 covers 8 bases. V dropped 3 bases and J dropped 0; count of bases not matched to a gene: 7. Germline CDR1 and CDR2: SGHDN and FVKESK. This CDR3 is built from 16 residues. The CDR3: CASSHPGTGRSYEQYF. The CDR3 nucleotides are TGTGCCAGCAGCCACCCCGGGACAGGCCGCTCCTACGAGCAGTACTTC.

This clonotype was found a few times. J is TRBJ2-7 and V is TRBV6-2 or TRBV6-3; 7 nucleotides align to TRBD1. This CDR3 comprises 16 residues. The ends lost 2 bases at V and 3 bases at J; junction bases unmatched: 10. CDR1 MNHEY and CDR2 SVGEGT come from the germline V gene. The CDR3 loop is CASSYPRARGSYEQYF. CDR3 nucleotides: TGTGCCAGCAGTTACCCTAGAGCCAGGGGGAGCTACGAGCAGTACTTC.

J is TRBJ1-1 and V is TRBV4-1, with no clear D. This CDR3 has 14 amino acids. The germline V gene encodes CDR1 MGHRA and CDR2 YSYEKL. Trimming cost V 3 bases and J 3 bases, with 11 bases left between them. The CDR3 nucleotides are TGCGCCAGCAGCCAGAAAGATATACACACTGAAGCTTTCTTT. This sequence encodes CASSQKDIHTEAFF.

In its sample, this clonotype was seen a few times. The chain carries TRBV6-2 or TRBV6-3 and TRBJ2-5, with D uncertain. Between the trimmed V and J ends, which lost 6 bases and 5 bases, there was a span of 7 bases. The CDR3 length is 11 residues. Germline assignment: CDR1 MNHEY and CDR2 SVGEGT. CDR3 sequence: CASRVGETQYF. DNA for the CDR3: TGTGCCAGCAGAGTAGGCGAGACCCAGTACTTC.

This clonotype was detected only a few times. The chain has TRBV11-3 and TRBJ1-6; 7 bases agree with TRBD1. V was clipped by 3 bases and J by 7 bases; unmatched bases: 6. Germline V lookup: CDR1 SGHNT, CDR2 YENEEA. The CDR3 is made up of 15 amino acids. The CDR3 DNA follows: TGTGCCAGCAGCTTCTCCGGGACAGAGAATTCACCCCTCCACTTT. The encoded protein is CASSFSGTENSPLHF.

This clonotype showed up just a few times. The V gene is TRBV12-3 or TRBV12-4, the J gene TRBJ2-5, with D hard to call. V shed 4 bases and J shed 2 bases, with 17 bases lying between them. This CDR3 has 16 residues. The CDR3 is CASSSRPSSYQETQYF. Here the CDR3 DNA reads TGTGCCAGCAGTTCACGCCCGAGCAGCTATCAAGAGACCCAGTACTTC.

This clonotype appeared many times. The chain is built from TRBV20-1 and TRBJ1-2; a weak D match, TRBD1 (6 bases). CDR3 length: 12 residues. Germline-derived CDR1 and CDR2 are DFQATT and SNEGSKA (reference sequence). The V end lost 1 base, the J end lost 8 bases, and 11 bases lay between the germline ends. As DNA, the CDR3 is TGCAGTGCTAGAGGGACAGTCCTGGGCTACACCTTC. It codes for CSARGTVLGYTF.

This rearrangement joins TRBV19 to TRBJ1-1; TRBD1 might be the D (6 bases). V lost 7 bases and J lost 1, with 10 bases in between. There are 13 residues in the CDR3. Per the germline V gene, CDR1 is LNHDA and CDR2 is SQIVND (reference sequence). CDR3 loop: CASTLTGNTEAFF. For the CDR3, the DNA is TGTGCCAGTACCTTGACAGGGAACACTGAAGCTTTCTTT.

This clonotype was detected many times. The chain joins TRBV6-4 to TRBJ2-2; either TRBD1 or TRBD2 may supply D (6 bases each). V was clipped by 3 bases and J by 2 bases, with 10 bases between them. Germline assignment: CDR1 MRHNA and CDR2 SNTAGT. The CDR3 has 15 residues. CDR3 in amino acids: CASSEGGQNTGELFF. The CDR3 DNA sequence: TGTGCCAGCAGTGAGGGGGGACAAAACACCGGGGAGCTGTTTTTT.

Many counts were recorded for this clonotype. The chain carries TRBV5-6 and TRBJ2-1, with unresolved D. This CDR3 is 16 amino acids long. V was trimmed by 6 bases and J by 0 bases, leaving 16 bases between them. The germline V gene has CDR1 SGHDT and CDR2 YYEEEE. The chain's CDR3 is CASTLKLLGSYNEQFF. In DNA, the CDR3 is TGTGCCAGCACCCTAAAACTACTCGGCTCCTACAATGAGCAGTTCTTC.

This clonotype was seen a few times. The chain combines TRBV19 with TRBJ1-2, with D possibly TRBD1 on 6 matching bases. The CDR3 is 15 amino acids. Germline V gene sequence: CDR1 LNHDA, CDR2 SQIVND (reference sequence). V was shortened by 3 bases and J by 4 bases, with 15 bases between the two germline ends. CDR3 bases: TGTGCCAGTAGTATTAGACCGGGACACTTCTATGGCTACACCTTC. It codes for CASSIRPGHFYGYTF. Looking up the rest from reference TRBV19 and TRBJ1-2 gives the full variable domain: DGGITQSPKYLFRKEGQNVTLSCEQNLNHDAMYWYRQDPGQGLRLIYYSQIVNDFQKGDIAEGYSVSREKKESFPLTVTSAQKNPTAFYLCASSIRPGHFYGYTFGSGTRLTVV.

V is TRBV12-3 or TRBV12-4 and J is TRBJ2-7, with D possibly called TRBD1 or TRBD2 (5 bases each). V shed 3 bases and J shed 7 bases, with 19 bases lying between them. The CDR3 has 15 residues. This CDR3 is CASSFDSQGTGEQYV. The CDR3 bases are TGTGCCAGCAGTTTCGACAGCCAGGGCACGGGGGAGCAGTACGTC.

This clonotype was seen only a few times. V gene TRBV7-9 combines with J gene TRBJ1-2; TRBD1 matches at 9 bases. Germline CDR1 SEHNR, CDR2 FQNEAQ (reference sequence). The CDR3 sequence is 16 residues long. With V trimmed by 5 bases and J by 2 bases, 9 bases remained unmatched. CDR3: CASSPRTGESNYGYTF. The CDR3 DNA reads TGTGCCAGCAGCCCTCGGACAGGGGAGTCGAACTATGGCTACACCTTC.

There are a few counts of this clonotype. The chain combines TRBV27 with TRBJ1-1; no reliable D call. CDR1 and CDR2 (germline): MNHEY, SMNVEV (reference sequence). There are 14 residues in the CDR3. Trimming pared 10 bases from V and 4 bases from J, leaving 19 bases between. CDR3 DNA sequence: TGTGCCACCAGGCTCGGGAAAACCGCCACTGAAGCTTTCTTT. The encoded protein is CATRLGKTATEAFF.

The chain recombines TRBV28 with TRBJ2-3, with D uncertain. The CDR3 has 13 residues. The germline gives CDR1 MDHEN, CDR2 SYDVKM. Trimming shortened V by 3 bases and J by 6 bases, and 10 bases separated the two germline ends. CDR3 residues: CASSFRLVDTQYF. The CDR3 DNA is TGTGCCAGCAGTTTTAGGCTAGTGGATACGCAGTATTTT.